Listed below are T cell receptor beta chains from one sample, sequenced in a study of T cells in Graves' hyperthyroidism and ophthalmopathy. TCRdb analysed the multiplex PCR reads with MiXCR anew, one entry per CDR3 protein. The table records roughly 700,000 distinct CDR3 sequences, around a third of them present only once. The sample comprised blood. The receptors here all came from a middle-aged woman with Graves' hyperthyroidism. CDR3s include the opening cysteine and the closing phenylalanine or tryptophan. D genes are given only for firm matches. Part of the rows lack a size; the others show once, few, many or a class for expanded clones.

v_gene,d_gene,abundance,j_gene,CDR3aa,CDR3nt
TRBV20-1,TRBD1,few,TRBJ1-2,CSASGTGLYGYTF,TGCAGTGCTAGTGGGACAGGGCTTTATGGCTACACCTTC
TRBV6-5,-,-,TRBJ2-7,CASRADSSYEQYF,TGTGCCAGCAGGGCGGATAGCTCCTACGAGCAGTACTTC
TRBV5-4,-,few,TRBJ1-1,CASSLGPGYTEAFF,TGTGCCAGCAGCTTGGGTCCCGGGTACACTGAAGCTTTCTTT
TRBV19,-,many,TRBJ1-1,CASTLTGLSMGHTEAFF,TGTGCCAGCACCCTGACAGGTTTGAGTATGGGACACACTGAAGCTTTCTTT
TRBV6-5,TRBD1,few,TRBJ1-1,CASSYQDRGTEAFF,TGTGCCAGCAGTTACCAAGACAGGGGCACTGAAGCTTTCTTT
TRBV6-2/TRBV6-3,TRBD1,-,TRBJ1-1,CASRPPTGVRTEAFF,TGTGCCAGCAGACCACCCACAGGGGTTCGCACTGAAGCTTTCTTT
TRBV25-1,TRBD2,-,TRBJ2-2,CASSEFSGGARTGELFF,TGTGCCAGCAGTGAATTTAGCGGGGGGGCCCGCACCGGGGAGCTGTTTTTT
TRBV4-2,-,-,TRBJ2-7,CASSQVEAGPGIYEQYF,TGTGCCAGCAGCCAAGTAGAGGCAGGCCCTGGAATCTACGAGCAGTACTTC
TRBV5-1,TRBD1,-,TRBJ1-3,CASSLVDRARGGNTIYF,TGCGCCAGCAGCTTGGTCGACAGGGCCCGCGGCGGAAACACCATATATTTT
TRBV7-9,-,-,TRBJ1-1,CASSQLVVTLNTEAFF,TGTGCCAGCAGCCAACTGGTTGTGACCCTGAACACTGAAGCTTTCTTT
TRBV10-2,-,-,TRBJ1-1,CAIGPRSTEAFF,TGCGCCATTGGGCCGAGGTCAACTGAAGCTTTCTTT
TRBV9,-,-,TRBJ2-2,CASSPRGRGNTGELFF,TGTGCCAGCAGCCCTAGGGGGCGGGGGAACACCGGGGAGCTGTTTTTT
TRBV5-1,-,-,TRBJ1-2,CASSTGTSYGYTF,TGCGCCAGCAGCACCGGGACTTCCTATGGCTACACCTTC
TRBV10-3,TRBD1,-,TRBJ1-2,CATGTDGDDYTF,TGTGCCACCGGGACAGACGGAGATGACTACACCTTC
TRBV7-9,TRBD1,-,TRBJ1-2,CASSHPGQGAGGYTF,TGCGCCAGCAGCCATCCGGGACAGGGGGCGGGCGGCTACACCTTC
TRBV5-1,-,-,TRBJ1-6,CASRAPGAGNSPLHF,TGCGCCAGCCGGGCCCCGGGGGCAGGGAATTCACCCCTCCACTTT
TRBV29-1,TRBD1,-,TRBJ1-1,CSVGTGVYTEAFF,TGCAGCGTTGGGACAGGAGTGTACACTGAAGCTTTCTTT
TRBV12-3/TRBV12-4,TRBD1,many,TRBJ1-1,CASSLGQTEAFF,TGTGCCAGCAGCCTGGGACAGACTGAAGCTTTCTTT
TRBV2,TRBD1,many,TRBJ1-4,CASRVGGPNEKLFF,TGTGCCAGCAGAGTAGGGGGCCCTAATGAAAAACTGTTTTTT
TRBV19,-,many,TRBJ1-2,CASSQDRVNGYTF,TGTGCCAGTAGCCAAGACAGAGTCAATGGCTACACCTTC
TRBV19,-,many,TRBJ2-7,CASSIVSVTSSYEQYF,TGTGCCAGTAGTATAGTCAGCGTGACTAGCTCCTACGAGCAGTACTTC
TRBV20-1,-,-,TRBJ1-1,CSARVSEGNTEAFF,TGCAGTGCTAGAGTATCCGAGGGGAACACTGAAGCTTTCTTT